The rows below give T cell receptor beta chains drawn from one sample of a study of T cells in narcolepsy. Clones were sequenced by immunoSEQ multiplex PCR, and TCRdb holds only the in-frame ones, with some missing. The sample records 25,000 to 35,000 clones, around 80% being singletons. Source material: CD45RA- memory CD4+ T cells from PBMCs. The source of these receptors is a human donor with narcolepsy. Each CDR3 is given with its conserved first and last residue. D genes are given only for firm matches. Only some rows state a clone size, as once, few, many or a class for expanded clones.

J,length,D,V,size,DNA,CDR3
TRBJ2-3,16,TRBD2,TRBV15,NA,TGTGCCACCAGCCGAAAGACTAGCGGTATAGGATATACGCAGTATTTT,CATSRKTSGIGYTQYF
TRBJ2-7,14,NA,TRBV6-1,NA,TGTGCCCTCACCCGAGGGGTCCCTCCCTACGAGCAGTACTTC,CALTRGVPPYEQYF
TRBJ2-1,13,TRBD2,TRBV9,NA,TGTGCCAGCGTCGGGACTAGCGGGAATGAGCAGTTCTTC,CASVGTSGNEQFF
TRBJ2-2,13,NA,TRBV30,NA,TGTGCCTGGGCGCAGGGTTCCACCGGGGAGCTGTTTTTT,CAWAQGSTGELFF
TRBJ1-1,13,TRBD1,TRBV7-6,few,TGTGCCAGCAGCTTGCAGGGGGACACTGAAGCTTTCTTT,CASSLQGDTEAFF
TRBJ1-2,15,NA,TRBV6-1,NA,TGTGCCAGCAGCTCTACCCCAAAGTTGGGGCATGGCTACACCTTC,CASSSTPKLGHGYTF
TRBJ2-7,15,TRBD2,TRBV28,NA,TGTGCCAGCAATATACCGGGACTAGCGAACTACGAGCAGTACTTC,CASNIPGLANYEQYF
TRBJ2-7,19,NA,TRBV7-6,NA,TGTGCCAGCAGCTTAGCTTGGGACGTTGACTTGGGTTTTTTGTACGAGCAGTACTTC,CASSLAWDVDLGFLYEQYF
TRBJ2-2,13,NA,TRBV7-8,few,TGTGCCAGCTGCAGTTCCAACACCGGGGAGCTGTTTTTT,CASCSSNTGELFF
TRBJ2-7,12,NA,TRBV15,NA,TGTGCCACCAGCGGAGATGGCGTCGAGCAGTACTTC,CATSGDGVEQYF
TRBJ1-5,14,TRBD1,TRBV7-9,NA,TGTGCCAGTGGGACCGACAGGGGGCGTCAGCCCCAGCATTTT,CASGTDRGRQPQHF
TRBJ1-1,11,NA,TRBV20-1,NA,TGCAGTGCTGAGCGTTGGACTGAAGCTTTCTTT,CSAERWTEAFF
TRBJ2-5,14,NA,TRBV5-4,NA,TGTGCCAGCAGTCATGACAGTTTTCAAGAGACCCAGTACTTC,CASSHDSFQETQYF
TRBJ1-1,15,TRBD1,TRBV7-9,NA,TGTGCCAGCAGCTTAGGGACAGGGATGAACACTGAAGCTTTCTTT,CASSLGTGMNTEAFF
TRBJ2-1,13,NA,TRBV10-3,few,TGTGCCATCAGTGGAGGTCCGGGCAATGAGCAGTTCTTC,CAISGGPGNEQFF
TRBJ2-5,15,NA,TRBV19,NA,TGTGCCAGTAGTATAGGCAGGGGCTACCAAGAGACCCAGTACTTC,CASSIGRGYQETQYF
TRBJ1-1,14,TRBD1,TRBV30,NA,TGTGCCTGGAGTATGGGACAGATAGGAACTGAAGCTTTCTTT,CAWSMGQIGTEAFF
TRBJ2-1,13,TRBD2,TRBV2,NA,TGTGCCAGCGAAGGGTTAGCGGGAAGAGAAGAGATCTTC,CASEGLAGREEIF
TRBJ2-7,16,TRBD2,TRBV13,NA,TGTGCCAGCAGCCTCGGGACTAGCGGGAATGTGGTCGAGCAGTACTTC,CASSLGTSGNVVEQYF
TRBJ2-3,14,NA,TRBV6-1,once,TGTGCCAGCAGGAGGTTATCTAGCACAGATACGCAGTATTTT,CASRRLSSTDTQYF
TRBJ2-5,16,TRBD1,TRBV6-6,NA,TGTGCCAGCAGCGATCTCTGGAGAGGGGGCCTGGAGACCCAGTACTTC,CASSDLWRGGLETQYF
TRBJ2-5,14,NA,TRBV19,NA,TGTGCCAGTTCTACCCGGGTGGGAAGAGAGACCCAGTACTTC,CASSTRVGRETQYF
TRBJ1-1,14,NA,TRBV10-2,few,TGCGCCAGCAGTGGTCAGGCAATGAACACTGAAGCTTTCTTT,CASSGQAMNTEAFF
TRBJ2-1,15,NA,TRBV11-3,NA,TGTGCCAGCAGCTTAGGGCGGTTAGGGAACAATGAGCAGTTCTTC,CASSLGRLGNNEQFF
TRBJ2-7,14,TRBD1,TRBV29-1,NA,TGCAGCGTTGAGGGGCAGGGGGTTACCTACGAGCAGTACTTC,CSVEGQGVTYEQYF
TRBJ2-3,17,TRBD2,TRBV4-1,NA,TGCGCCAGCAGCCAAGAGGGGAGGGATTTCAGCACAGATACGCAGTATTTT,CASSQEGRDFSTDTQYF
TRBJ2-7,21,TRBD2,TRBV5-1,NA,TGCGCCAGCAGCTCCGTCGGTCTGGGACTAGCGGGACAAAGCCTCTCCTACGAGCAGTACTTC,CASSSVGLGLAGQSLSYEQYF
TRBJ2-3,15,NA,TRBV2,NA,TGTGCCAGCAGTGGGGCCGGGACATATACAGATACGCAGTATTTT,CASSGAGTYTDTQYF
TRBJ2-5,14,TRBD2,TRBV2,once,TGTGCCAGCAGTGCCCAGCGGGGGCAAGAGACCCAGTACTTC,CASSAQRGQETQYF
TRBJ2-2,12,NA,TRBV7-3,NA,TGTGCCAGCAGATTGGGAGTCGGGGAGCTGTTTTTT,CASRLGVGELFF
TRBJ2-6,17,TRBD1,TRBV19,NA,TGTGCCAGTAGTATGACAGGGACCTTGACCGGGGCCAACGTCCTGACTTTC,CASSMTGTLTGANVLTF